One T cell receptor beta chain is described in this entry. The data were taken from a study of T-cell reconstitution after alpha-beta-depleted transplantation in children. Unique molecular identifiers featured in how the TCRbeta library was prepared. In TCRdb, the PCR reads were re-called with MiXCR into one record per CDR3 protein. The sample contains more than 90,000 distinct CDR3 sequences, approximately 10% of which appear only once. The V and J ends lost 6 bases and 7 bases respectively, with 13 bases between them. Germline V gene lookup returns CDR1 DFQATT and CDR2 SNEGSKA (reference sequence). CDR3 length: 12 amino acids.

The V gene is TRBV20-1, the J gene TRBJ2-1, with D possibly being TRBD2 (6 bases). The source material was PBMCs, sampled before TCRalphabeta/CD19-depleted stem cell transplant. The origin of this receptor is a boy aged 2 to 10 with acute lymphoblastic leukemia, due to receive a stem cell transplant. This CDR3 reads CSAEGLFNEQFF. Here the CDR3 DNA reads TGCAGTGCGGAGGGGCTCTTTAATGAGCAGTTCTTC.